There are a few counts of the clone carrying this TCR beta chain. TCRdb reanalysed the RT-PCR reads using MiXCR and keeps one entry per CDR3 protein. In the table there are 500,000 to 600,000 distinct CDR3 sequences, approximately 10% of which are singletons. This sample was taken from a study of response to subunit inactivated influenza vaccine. The germline V gene encodes CDR1 DFQATT and CDR2 SNEGSKA (reference sequence). The CDR3 totals 17 residues. J lost 2 bases, V lost 0 bases, and 9 bases had no gene match. These data were likewise used in another study, on T cells expressing NK-cell markers. That source reports: The cDNA for TCR beta came from 5'RACE template switching with UMIs. Sorted CD3+CD56+NKG2C+, CD3+CD56+NKG2C- and CD3+CD56-NKG2C+ T cells supplied TCR beta repertoires. Just one sequenced donor of eight was HCMV-seronegative, while seven were seropositive. Of the CD8+ T cell pool in six donors, about 1.0-7.0% was accounted for by dominant NKG2C+ clonotypes. Uncertainty persisted over the HCMV specificity of expanded NKG2C+ T cell clones.

This specimen consisted of PBMCs from blood, obtained on the day of vaccination. V usage is TRBV20-1 and J usage is TRBJ2-2; TRBD2 matches 7 bases. The origin of this receptor is a man in his forties or fifties who received an inactivated influenza vaccine. The CDR3 DNA reads as TGCAGTGCTAGAGACGTGGGGAGGGGCCCCAACACCGGGGAGCTGTTTTTT. As protein: CSARDVGRGPNTGELFF.